This is a list of T cell receptor beta chains from one sample in a study of long-term antiretroviral therapy in people with HIV. Profiled with immunoSEQ multiplex PCR; TCRdb holds only in-frame clones, not every one. The sample shows about 32,000 clones, roughly 97% of them seen only once. The specimen comprised unsorted PBMCs, sampled 7.6 years after starting antiretroviral therapy. The receptors derive from a man aged 25-40 years with HIV. CDR3s include the opening cysteine and the closing phenylalanine or tryptophan. Fields, in order: clone size, V gene, CDR3 protein. A clone size is listed for some rows: how often the clone was seen (once, few, many), or a class if it is expanded.

size: -
V: TRBV7-2
CDR3: CASSKGMGRTVYEQYF

size: -
V: TRBV11-1
CDR3: CASSLGGKDTQYF

size: once
V: TRBV7-9
CDR3: CASSRQEVGEKLFF

size: -
V: TRBV6-5
CDR3: CASSYGGDEQFF

size: once
V: TRBV12-5
CDR3: CASGLIAGELFF

size: medium-sized
V: TRBV29-1
CDR3: CSVGGGEPYEQYF

size: -
V: TRBV27
CDR3: CASSLQIPSSGANVLTF

size: -
V: TRBV7-9
CDR3: CASSTLALVGNEKLFF

size: -
V: TRBV27
CDR3: CASRTLTTSGSAGELFF

size: -
V: TRBV6-6
CDR3: CASRGQVSQAPQHF

size: -
V: TRBV6-5
CDR3: CASTTRSSYNEQFF

size: -
V: TRBV30
CDR3: CAWFTRRGPGNTIYF

size: -
V: TRBV7-7
CDR3: CASSLEEGARWYEQYF

size: few
V: TRBV5-1
CDR3: CASSPGTGITDTQYF

size: -
V: TRBV30
CDR3: CAWRPQGAKNIQYF

size: -
V: TRBV19
CDR3: CASSRTVREVQPQHF

size: -
V: TRBV6-6
CDR3: CASSYGPDTQYF

size: -
V: TRBV2
CDR3: CASSGRSLDTDTQYF

size: once
V: TRBV29-1
CDR3: CSGYRENTGELFF

size: once
V: TRBV11-2
CDR3: CASSSQAWTARRGYTF

size: -
V: TRBV7-9
CDR3: CASSLAGTGGEQYF

size: -
V: TRBV7-6
CDR3: CASSLESGQPQHF

size: -
V: TRBV5-1
CDR3: CASSLGQGPTGELFF

size: -
V: TRBV5-4
CDR3: CASSPDPNVGNQPQHF

size: once
V: TRBV9
CDR3: CASSFQDGTYEQYF

size: -
V: TRBV27
CDR3: CASSLYVEGQPQHF

size: -
V: TRBV2
CDR3: CARNIGGGYTF

size: -
V: TRBV7-2
CDR3: CASSFGASTDTQYF

size: -
V: TRBV19
CDR3: CASARGFGSPLHF

size: -
V: TRBV29-1
CDR3: CSVIAGLETQYF